Detailed here is one T cell receptor (beta chain). Distinct nucleotide sequences in the sample also encode this CDR3. The primer mix had 60 Vbeta and 13 Jbeta primers. Some clones are missing from TCRdb's copy, which holds only in-frame ones; the method was immunoSEQ multiplex PCR. The table has about 120,000 clones, 78% seen once. This sample stems from a study of cytomegalovirus exposure and HLA in healthy donors. The CDR3 extends over 15 amino acids. The V gene lost 1 base and the J gene lost 8 bases, with 15 bases spanning the gap. Germline V gene data show CDR1 as LNHNV and CDR2 as YYDKDF (reference sequence).

The V call is TRBV15, the J call TRBJ2-1, with D possibly TRBD1 on 6 matching bases. This clonotype was sampled from a man aged 30 to 45 in good health and CMV-seropositive. The source material was PBMCs. The CDR3 bases are TGTGCCACCAGCAGAGGGGGGCAGGGTTTTGATGAGCAGTTCTTC. Translated, it gives CATSRGGQGFDEQFF.